These T cell receptor beta chains were read from a single sample in a study of CD8+CD57+ T cells in acquired aplastic anemia. TCRdb analysed the reads with MiXCR anew, one entry per CDR3 protein. There are some 64,000 distinct CDR3 sequences in the sample; 55% occur only once, and less than 2.5% lies in the top ten. Sequences were obtained from sorted CD4+, CD8+, or CD8+CD57+ T cells (not recorded which) from PBMCs. The receptors were gathered from a human donor in good health, serving as a control. Each CDR3 is given without its conserved first and last residue.

j_call cdr3_length v_call cdr3_aa
TRBJ1-3 9 TRBV10-2 ASRDRNTIY
TRBJ1-2 12 TRBV15 ATSRPEPMSSYT
TRBJ1-2 17 TRBV5-4 ASSFMLLSSGHLQGGYT
TRBJ1-1 13 TRBV20-1 SARGFPGIDTEAF
TRBJ2-5 12 TRBV5-8 ASSLGGQGGTQY
TRBJ2-7 13 TRBV3-1 ASSQVVGGGNEQY
TRBJ2-7 12 TRBV19 ARQTGSRDYEQY
TRBJ1-1 12 TRBV9 ASSPQSGNTEAF
TRBJ2-7 9 TRBV10-2 ASRDSYEQY
TRBJ1-2 11 TRBV6-4 ASSVGRNYGYT
TRBJ1-6 8 TRBV6-9 ASSYTALH
TRBJ2-1 9 TRBV7-9 ASSLGTGEF
TRBJ2-5 9 TRBV20-1 SASQKETQY
TRBJ2-3 12 TRBV7-4 ASSSTGVADTQY
TRBJ2-7 13 TRBV6-1 ASSARDRSSYEQY
TRBJ1-1 11 TRBV10-3 AIEESMNTEAF
TRBJ1-6 11 TRBV19 ASRDRGGSPLH
TRBJ1-2 14 TRBV5-4 ASSLAGAYRNYGYT
TRBJ1-6 11 TRBV20-1 SARGTGNSLLH
TRBJ2-3 15 TRBV10-2 ASSETGTSGLTDTQY
TRBJ1-6 12 TRBV3-1 ASSPGRHNSPLH
TRBJ2-3 11 TRBV7-2 ASSLEGFPRRV
TRBJ2-3 12 TRBV6-5 ASSSLTGTDTQY
TRBJ2-7 13 TRBV19 ASTLGGWGSYEQY
TRBJ1-2 12 TRBV5-6 ASSLAGLNYGYT
TRBJ2-5 14 TRBV10-1 ASSESTSGGQETQY
TRBJ2-1 12 TRBV19 ATKRGFGVLGQF
TRBJ1-5 7 TRBV14 ASSQLQH
TRBJ1-1 9 TRBV7-9 ASSLDSEAF
TRBJ2-7 14 TRBV9 ASSVEGGLAGYEQY
TRBJ1-6 12 TRBV6-1 ASSRASGNSPLH
TRBJ2-3 15 TRBV29-1 SVVRVWSEDNPDTQY
TRBJ1-1 13 TRBV28 ASNNGGVRNTEAF
TRBJ1-2 13 TRBV12-3/TRBV12-4 ASSPTGATSYGYT
TRBJ1-2 10 TRBV2 ASSFGTDGYT
TRBJ2-5 16 TRBV11-2 ASSLESRLAGYQETQY
TRBJ1-6 12 TRBV25-1 ASADTGFNSPLH
TRBJ2-3 11 TRBV20-1 SAEPPGTDTQY
TRBJ2-5 13 TRBV20-1 SARAGTSGQETQY
TRBJ1-3 13 TRBV18 ASSPSGSSGNTIY
TRBJ2-1 16 TRBV5-1 ASSPNPGTSQRYNEQF
TRBJ2-1 12 TRBV19 ASVRTGGTNEQF
TRBJ2-3 12 TRBV7-2 ASSFRTGVDTQY
TRBJ1-6 21 TRBV25-1 ASSSVRLGGEQYFGDRASPLH
TRBJ2-7 14 TRBV15 ATSRGGSPTGYEQY
TRBJ2-3 13 TRBV6-4 ASSDKAGGHDTQY
TRBJ1-2 11 TRBV7-2 ASSLGKNYGYT
TRBJ1-5 13 TRBV2 ASSERRTSNQPQH
TRBJ2-1 13 TRBV7-3 ASSLIGGTEMEQF
TRBJ1-2 11 TRBV10-3 AGRPGTAYGYT
TRBJ2-7 13 TRBV29-1 SVNRLAGGSYEQY
TRBJ2-7 12 TRBV6-5 ASSYDGSRIEQY
TRBJ2-5 14 TRBV20-1 SARVPSGRAEETQY
TRBJ2-7 13 TRBV4-1 ASSQAGLAPYEQY
TRBJ2-3 11 TRBV7-3 ASSLTHTDTQY